There are a few counts of the clone carrying this T cell receptor beta chain. Antigen specificity is unknown. Using its own MiXCR run on the 5' RACE reads, TCRdb lists one record per CDR3 protein. Of roughly 400,000 distinct CDR3 sequences in the sample, approximately 15% were seen once. The data stem from a study of T-cell memory formation after mild COVID-19. General study results and limits: Pre-infection memory contained some responding clones, which suggested that cross-reactive memory had joined. The CD4+ clones that contracted clustered mainly within CM and EM, and the CD8+ clones concentrated in EMRA.

Per the germline V gene, CDR1 is MNHNY and CDR2 is SVGAGI (reference sequence). Trimming left V 8 bases short and J 5 bases short, with 12 bases between. CDR3 length: 12 amino acids. Sequences were obtained from PBMCs or a T cell subset sorted from them (not recorded which). This TCR was recovered from a man aged 18 to 29 who had mild COVID-19 (a few samples of this study predate the infection). Cell type and time point are not known. V is TRBV6-6 and J is TRBJ2-5; no firm D call. The CDR3: CASAMNEETQYF. Written as DNA, the CDR3 is TGTGCCAGCGCCATGAATGAGGAGACCCAGTACTTC.